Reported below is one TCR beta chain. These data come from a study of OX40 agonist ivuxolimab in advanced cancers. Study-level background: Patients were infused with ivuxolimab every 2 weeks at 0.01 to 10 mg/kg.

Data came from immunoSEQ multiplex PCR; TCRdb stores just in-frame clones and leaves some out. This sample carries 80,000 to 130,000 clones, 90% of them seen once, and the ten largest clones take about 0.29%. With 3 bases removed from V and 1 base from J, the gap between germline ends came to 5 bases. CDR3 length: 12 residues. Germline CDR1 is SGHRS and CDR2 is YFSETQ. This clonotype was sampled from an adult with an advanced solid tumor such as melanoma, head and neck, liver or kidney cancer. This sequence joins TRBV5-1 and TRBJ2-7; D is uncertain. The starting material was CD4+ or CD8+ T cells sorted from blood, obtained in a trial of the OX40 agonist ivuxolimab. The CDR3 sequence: CASSSQSYEQYF. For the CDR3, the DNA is TGCGCCAGCAGCTCACAATCCTACGAGCAGTACTTC.